The 12 T cell receptor beta chains given below trace back to one sample, sequenced in a study of cytomegalovirus exposure and HLA in healthy donors. PCR used 60 Vbeta primers and 13 Jbeta primers. Only in-frame clones appear in the TCRdb table, and some are missing; sequencing was by immunoSEQ multiplex PCR. The repertoire holds roughly 120,000 clones, approximately 80% seen once, with about 3.9% in the top ten. Sequencing used PBMCs. The receptors shown here come from a human donor in good health.

The chain carries TRBV9 and TRBJ2-7; 7 bases agree with TRBD1. V lost 0 bases, J lost 2 bases, and 5 bases stayed unmatched. The germline gives CDR1 SGDLS, CDR2 YYNGEE. This CDR3 comprises 15 residues. The chain's CDR3 is CASSVGTGVPYEQYF. For the CDR3, the DNA is TGTGCCAGCAGCGTAGGTACAGGGGTTCCCTACGAGCAGTACTTC.

This chain links TRBV29-1 with TRBJ2-1; D call uncertain. This CDR3 is 15 amino acids long. Looked up from germline, CDR1 is SQVTM and CDR2 is ANQGSEA. V was trimmed by 6 bases and J by 7 bases, leaving 22 bases between them. The CDR3 DNA reads TGCAGCGTCACGCCCCACCACAGTCTTGTGAATGAGCAGTTCTTC. This encodes CSVTPHHSLVNEQFF.

This chain links TRBV2 with TRBJ2-1, with TRBD1 matching 9 bases. The V gene's germline CDR1 is SNHLY and CDR2 FYNNEI. The CDR3 is 14 residues long. Trimming removed 6 bases from V and 3 bases from J; junction bases left unmatched: 3. Here the CDR3 reads CASSRTGVYNEQFF. As DNA, the CDR3 is TGTGCCAGCAGCCGGACAGGGGTCTACAATGAGCAGTTCTTC.

The J gene is TRBJ2-5, the V gene TRBV7-3, with TRBD1 matching over 8 bases. Germline-derived CDR1 and CDR2 are SGHTA and FQGTGA. The CDR3 spans 16 residues. The J segment lost 0 bases and the V segment lost 0 bases, leaving 3 bases of the junction unmatched. CDR3 nucleotide sequence: TGTGCCAGCAGCTTAACGGGGGGACAGGACCAAGAGACCCAGTACTTC. Translated: CASSLTGGQDQETQYF.

Comments on this clone: The junction and the germline gene differ at one end; a read error may be behind it. This chain joins TRBV7-7 and TRBJ2-5, with 8 bases matching TRBD2. The germline gives CDR1 SSHAT, CDR2 FNYEAQ (reference sequence). The CDR3 length is 14 residues. DNA of the CDR3: TGTGCTAGCAGCTTCGGACTAGCTAGAGAGACCCAGTACTTC. Translation gives CASSFGLARETQYF.

The chain joins TRBV27 to TRBJ2-7; D possibly corresponds to TRBD1 (5 bases). The V gene lost 8 bases and the J gene lost 3 bases, with 11 bases spanning the gap. Germline assignment: CDR1 MNHEY and CDR2 SMNVEV (reference sequence). The CDR3 has 12 amino acids. The DNA of the CDR3 is TGTGCCAGCGGAACAGGTTTCTACGAGCAGTACTTC. Protein product: CASGTGFYEQYF.

The chain is built from TRBV18 and TRBJ2-1; 13 positions agree with TRBD2. The ends lost 2 bases at V and 4 bases at J; junction bases unmatched: 11. The CDR3 runs to 19 residues. CDR1 KGHSH and CDR2 LQKENI come from the germline V gene. CDR3 nucleotides: TGTGCCAGCTCACCAGAGCGGACTAGCGGGAGCTTTCTGTACAATGAGCAGTTCTTC. It is translated as CASSPERTSGSFLYNEQFF.

This chain joins TRBV19 and TRBJ2-1, with TRBD2 matching over 9 bases. V lost 3 bases to trimming and J lost 7 bases; unmatched junction nucleotides: 10. The length of the CDR3 is 16 residues. The germline V gene has CDR1 LNHDA and CDR2 SQIVND (reference sequence). Written as DNA, the CDR3 is TGTGCCAGTAGTATCCCCTCTAGCGGGGCGGGAAATGAGCAGTTCTTC. Translated: CASSIPSSGAGNEQFF.

V and J are TRBV19 and TRBJ2-1; 8 nucleotides match TRBD1. Germline V gene sequence: CDR1 LNHDA, CDR2 SQIVND (reference sequence). Trimming took 1 base from V and 12 from J; bases not matched to a gene: 11. This CDR3 contains 15 residues. The CDR3 loop is CASSIGQGAISAQFF. The CDR3 DNA sequence: TGTGCCAGTAGTATAGGGCAGGGGGCGATTTCGGCGCAGTTCTTC.

The CDR3 DNA reads as TGTGCCAGCACCCCCCCTTTGGACAGGGAGACCAATGAGCAGTTCTTC. This sequence encodes CASTPPLDRETNEQFF. The chain is built from TRBV28 and TRBJ2-1; 8 positions match TRBD1. The CDR3 has 16 amino acids. The V segment lost 7 bases and the J segment 6 bases; nucleotides outside the gene matches: 14. CDR1 is MDHEN, CDR2 SYDVKM, per germline.

The rearrangement uses TRBV28 and TRBJ2-5, with 9 bases that match TRBD2. The CDR3 runs 13 residues. J was trimmed by 11 bases and V by 7 bases; bases with no gene match: 11. Germline CDR1 MDHEN, CDR2 SYDVKM. The CDR3 spells CASTGGRADEQYF. The CDR3 bases are TGTGCCAGCACTGGCGGGAGGGCTGATGAGCAGTACTTC.

This clone was counted a few times. The J gene is TRBJ1-1, the V gene TRBV5-4, with TRBD1 identical over 9 bases. The CDR3 is 14 residues long. The V and J ends lost 2 bases and 7 bases, in that order; junction bases with no gene match: 6. The germline V gene encodes CDR1 SGHNT and CDR2 YYREEE (reference sequence). CDR3 DNA sequence: TGTGCCAGCAGCTTTTACAGGGGGCAGGATGAAGCTTTCTTT. The encoded protein is CASSFYRGQDEAFF.